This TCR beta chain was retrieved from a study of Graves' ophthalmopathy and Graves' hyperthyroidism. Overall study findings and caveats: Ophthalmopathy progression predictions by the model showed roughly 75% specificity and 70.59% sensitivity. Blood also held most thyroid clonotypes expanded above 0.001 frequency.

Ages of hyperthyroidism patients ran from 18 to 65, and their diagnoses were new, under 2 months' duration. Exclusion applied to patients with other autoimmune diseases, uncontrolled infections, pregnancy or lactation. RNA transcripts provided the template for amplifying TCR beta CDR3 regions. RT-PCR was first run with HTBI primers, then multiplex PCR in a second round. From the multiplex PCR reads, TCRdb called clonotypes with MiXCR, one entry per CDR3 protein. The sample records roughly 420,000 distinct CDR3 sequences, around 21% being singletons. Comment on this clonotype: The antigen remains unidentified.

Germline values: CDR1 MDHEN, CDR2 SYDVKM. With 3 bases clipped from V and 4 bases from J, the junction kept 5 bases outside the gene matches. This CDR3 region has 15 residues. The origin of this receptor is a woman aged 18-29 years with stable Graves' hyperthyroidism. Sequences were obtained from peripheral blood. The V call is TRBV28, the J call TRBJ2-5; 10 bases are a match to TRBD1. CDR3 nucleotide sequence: TGTGCCAGCAGTTTGGGACAGGGGTCAGGAGAGACCCAGTACTTC. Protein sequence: CASSLGQGSGETQYF.